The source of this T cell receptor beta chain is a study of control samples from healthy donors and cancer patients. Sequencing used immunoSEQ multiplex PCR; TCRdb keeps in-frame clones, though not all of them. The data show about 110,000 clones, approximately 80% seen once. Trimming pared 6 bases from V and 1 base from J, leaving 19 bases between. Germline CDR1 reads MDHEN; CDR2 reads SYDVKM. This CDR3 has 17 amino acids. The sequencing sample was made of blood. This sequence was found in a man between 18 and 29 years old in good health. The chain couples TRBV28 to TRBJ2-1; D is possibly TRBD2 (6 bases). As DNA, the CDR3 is TGTGCCAGCAGGGGGGTTGTAGGCGGGGTTTCCTACAATGAGCAGTTCTTC. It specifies CASRGVVGGVSYNEQFF.